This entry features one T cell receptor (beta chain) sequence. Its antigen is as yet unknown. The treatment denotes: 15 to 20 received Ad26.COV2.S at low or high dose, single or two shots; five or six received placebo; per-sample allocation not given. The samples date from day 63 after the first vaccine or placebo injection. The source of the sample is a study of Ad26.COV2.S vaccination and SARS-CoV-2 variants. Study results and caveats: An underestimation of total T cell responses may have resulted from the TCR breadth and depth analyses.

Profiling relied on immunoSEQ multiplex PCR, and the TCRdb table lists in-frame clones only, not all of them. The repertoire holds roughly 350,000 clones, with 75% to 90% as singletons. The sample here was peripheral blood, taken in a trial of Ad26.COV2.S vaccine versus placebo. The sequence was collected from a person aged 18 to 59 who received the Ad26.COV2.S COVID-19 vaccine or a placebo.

The CDR3 loop reads CASSPVGQGNSPLHF. In nucleotides, the CDR3 is TGTGCCAGCTCCCCCGTGGGACAGGGGAATTCACCCCTCCACTTT. The J gene is TRBJ1-6, the V gene TRBV18, with 10 bases fitting TRBD1. The CDR3 covers 15 residues. V shed 6 bases and J 7 bases; nucleotides not matched to a gene: 6. Germline CDR1 KGHSH, CDR2 LQKENI.